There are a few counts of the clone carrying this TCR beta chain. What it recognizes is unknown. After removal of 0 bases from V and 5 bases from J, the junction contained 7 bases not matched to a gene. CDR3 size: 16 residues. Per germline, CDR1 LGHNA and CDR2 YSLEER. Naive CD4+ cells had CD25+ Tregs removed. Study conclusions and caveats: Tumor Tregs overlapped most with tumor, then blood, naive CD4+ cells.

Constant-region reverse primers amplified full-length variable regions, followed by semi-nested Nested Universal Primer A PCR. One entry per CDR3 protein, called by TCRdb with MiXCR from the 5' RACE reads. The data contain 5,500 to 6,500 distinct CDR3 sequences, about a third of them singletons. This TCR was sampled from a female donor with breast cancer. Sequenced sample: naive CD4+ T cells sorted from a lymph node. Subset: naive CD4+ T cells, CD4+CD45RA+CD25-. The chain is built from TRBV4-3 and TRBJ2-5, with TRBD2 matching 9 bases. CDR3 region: CASSQDTGLARETQYF. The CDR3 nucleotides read TGCGCCAGCAGCCAAGATACGGGACTAGCAAGGGAGACCCAGTACTTC.